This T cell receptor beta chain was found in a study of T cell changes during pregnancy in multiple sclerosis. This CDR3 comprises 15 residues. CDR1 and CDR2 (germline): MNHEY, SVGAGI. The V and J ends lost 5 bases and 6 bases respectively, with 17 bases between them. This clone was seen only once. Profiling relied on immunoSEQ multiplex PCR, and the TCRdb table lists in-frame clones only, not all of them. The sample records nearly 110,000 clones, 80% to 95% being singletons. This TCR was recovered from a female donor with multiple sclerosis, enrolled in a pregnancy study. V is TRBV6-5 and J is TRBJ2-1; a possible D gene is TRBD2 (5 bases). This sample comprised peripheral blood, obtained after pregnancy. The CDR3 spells CASSLSGGSGNEQFF. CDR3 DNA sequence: TGTGCCAGCAGTCTCTCAGGTGGGAGTGGCAATGAGCAGTTCTTC.